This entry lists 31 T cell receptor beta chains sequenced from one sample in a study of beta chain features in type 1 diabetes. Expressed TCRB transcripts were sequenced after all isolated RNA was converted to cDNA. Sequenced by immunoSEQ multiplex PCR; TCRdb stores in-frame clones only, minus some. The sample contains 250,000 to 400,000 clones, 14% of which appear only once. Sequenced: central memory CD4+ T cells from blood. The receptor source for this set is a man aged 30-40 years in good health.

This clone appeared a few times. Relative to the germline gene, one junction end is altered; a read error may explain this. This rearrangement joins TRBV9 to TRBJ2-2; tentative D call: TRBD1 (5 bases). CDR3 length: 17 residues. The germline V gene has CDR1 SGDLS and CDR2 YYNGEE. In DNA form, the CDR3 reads TGTGCCAGCAGTGTAGGGTGGGGTCAGGGATACACCGGGGAGCTGTTTTTT. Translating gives CASSVGWGQGYTGELFF.

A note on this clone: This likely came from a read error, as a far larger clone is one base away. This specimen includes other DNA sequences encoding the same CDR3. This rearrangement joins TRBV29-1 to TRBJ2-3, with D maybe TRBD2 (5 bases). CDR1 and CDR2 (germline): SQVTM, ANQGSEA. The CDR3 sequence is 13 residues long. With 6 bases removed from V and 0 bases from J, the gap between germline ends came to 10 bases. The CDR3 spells CSVAGISTDTQYF. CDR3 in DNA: TGCAGCGTGGCCGGGATTAGCACAGATACGCAGTATTTT.

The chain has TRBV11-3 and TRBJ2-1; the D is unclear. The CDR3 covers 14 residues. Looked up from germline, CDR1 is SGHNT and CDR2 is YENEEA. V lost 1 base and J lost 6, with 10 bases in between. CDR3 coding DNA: TGTGCCAGCAGCTTAGTCCGCCAGGCCAATGAGCAGTTCTTC. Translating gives CASSLVRQANEQFF.

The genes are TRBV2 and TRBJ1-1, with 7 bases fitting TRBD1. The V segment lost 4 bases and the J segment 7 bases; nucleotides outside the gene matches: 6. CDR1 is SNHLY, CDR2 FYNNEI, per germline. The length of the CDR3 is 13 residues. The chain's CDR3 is CASSVRGSDEAFF. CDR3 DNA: TGTGCCAGCAGTGTCAGGGGGAGTGATGAAGCTTTCTTT.

The CDR3 sequence is CASSVGQGATYEQYF. The CDR3 nucleotides read TGTGCCAGCAGCGTCGGACAGGGGGCCACCTACGAGCAGTACTTC. The chain uses TRBV9 and TRBJ2-7; 11 positions match TRBD1. Germline CDR1 SGDLS, CDR2 YYNGEE. This CDR3 is built from 15 residues. Trimming cost V 2 bases and J 2 bases; bases outside gene matches: 3. Supplemented by reference TRBV9 and TRBJ2-7, the full variable domain reads DSGVTQTPKHLITATGQRVTLRCSPRSGDLSVYWYQQSLDQGLQFLIQYYNGEERAKGNILERFSAQQFPDLHSELNLSSLELGDSALYFCASSVGQGATYEQYFGPGTRLTVT.

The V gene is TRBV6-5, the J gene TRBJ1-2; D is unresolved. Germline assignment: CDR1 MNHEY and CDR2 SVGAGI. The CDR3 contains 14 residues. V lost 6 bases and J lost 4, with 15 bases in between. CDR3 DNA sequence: TGTGCCAGCAGCACCGCTCGGACGGGCTATGGCTACACCTTC. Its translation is CASSTARTGYGYTF.

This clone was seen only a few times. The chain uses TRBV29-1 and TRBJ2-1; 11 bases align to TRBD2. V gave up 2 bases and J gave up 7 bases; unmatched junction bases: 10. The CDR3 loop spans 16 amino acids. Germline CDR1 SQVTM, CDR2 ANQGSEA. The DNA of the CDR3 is TGCAGCGTTGAACCGATGACTAGCGGGGCTGGGAATGAGCAGTTCTTC. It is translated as CSVEPMTSGAGNEQFF.

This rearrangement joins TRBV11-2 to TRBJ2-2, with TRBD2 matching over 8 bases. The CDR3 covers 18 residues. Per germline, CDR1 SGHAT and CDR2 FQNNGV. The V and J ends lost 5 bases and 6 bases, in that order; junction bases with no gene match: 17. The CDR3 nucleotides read TGTGCCAGCAGCCACCCGGGAGGGGCCGGGACTAGGTCCGGGGAGCTGTTTTTT. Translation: CASSHPGGAGTRSGELFF.

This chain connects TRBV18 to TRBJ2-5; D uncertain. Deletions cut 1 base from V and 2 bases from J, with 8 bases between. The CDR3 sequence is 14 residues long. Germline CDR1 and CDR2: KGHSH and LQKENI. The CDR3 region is CASSPRIIQETQYF. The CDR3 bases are TGTGCCAGCTCACCACGTATAATACAAGAGACCCAGTACTTC.

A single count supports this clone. The CDR3 loop is CASSLLAGTDTQYF. The CDR3 DNA reads TGTGCCAGCAGCTTACTAGCGGGCACAGATACGCAGTATTTT. The chain couples TRBV5-8 to TRBJ2-3; 8 nucleotides align to TRBD2. The CDR3 sequence is 14 residues long. V shed 2 bases, J shed 1 base, and the junction held 0 bases outside the gene matches. Germline CDR1 and CDR2: SGHTS and YDEGEE.

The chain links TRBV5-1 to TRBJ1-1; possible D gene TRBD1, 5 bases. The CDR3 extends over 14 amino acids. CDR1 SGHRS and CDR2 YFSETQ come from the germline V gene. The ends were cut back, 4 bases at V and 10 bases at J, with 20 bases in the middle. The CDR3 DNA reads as TGCGCCAGCAGCAAGGGTCGGCGGGACGGAGGAGCTTTCTTT. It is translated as CASSKGRRDGGAFF.

CDR3 DNA sequence: TGTGCCAGCAGCTTTAAGGGCTCCTACGAGCAGTACTTC. Encoded protein: CASSFKGSYEQYF. The chain has TRBV5-4 and TRBJ2-7, with no clear D. Germline V gene lookup returns CDR1 SGHNT and CDR2 YYREEE (reference sequence). V lost 2 bases and J 0 bases, leaving 6 bases between the germline ends. The length of the CDR3 is 13 residues.

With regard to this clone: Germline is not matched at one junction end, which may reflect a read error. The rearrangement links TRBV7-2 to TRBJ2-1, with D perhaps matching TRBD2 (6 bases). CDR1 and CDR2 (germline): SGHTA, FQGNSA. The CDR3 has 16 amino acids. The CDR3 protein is CASSQEAEGAYNEQFF. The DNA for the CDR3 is TGCGCCAGCAGCCAAGAAGCGGAGGGAGCCTACAATGAGCAGTTCTTC.

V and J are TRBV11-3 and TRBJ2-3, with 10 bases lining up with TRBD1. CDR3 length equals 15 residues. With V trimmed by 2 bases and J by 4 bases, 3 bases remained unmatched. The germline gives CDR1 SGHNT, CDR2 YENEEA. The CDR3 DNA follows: TGTGCCAGCAGCTTATCAGGGACAGGGGCAGATACGCAGTATTTT. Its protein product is CASSLSGTGADTQYF.

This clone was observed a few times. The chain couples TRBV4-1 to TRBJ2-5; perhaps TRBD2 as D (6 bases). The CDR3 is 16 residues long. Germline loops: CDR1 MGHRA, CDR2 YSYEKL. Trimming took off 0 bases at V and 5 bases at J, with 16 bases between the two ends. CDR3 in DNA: TGCGCCAGCAGCCAAGATCAGCGCGGGGCTGGGGAGACCCAGTACTTC. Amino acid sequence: CASSQDQRGAGETQYF.

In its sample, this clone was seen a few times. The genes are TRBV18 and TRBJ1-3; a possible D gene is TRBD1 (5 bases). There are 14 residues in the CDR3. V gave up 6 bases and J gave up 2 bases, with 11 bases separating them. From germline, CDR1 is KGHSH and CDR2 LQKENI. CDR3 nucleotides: TGTGCCAGCTCTTCAGGGTTGACTGGAAACACCATATATTTT. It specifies CASSSGLTGNTIYF.

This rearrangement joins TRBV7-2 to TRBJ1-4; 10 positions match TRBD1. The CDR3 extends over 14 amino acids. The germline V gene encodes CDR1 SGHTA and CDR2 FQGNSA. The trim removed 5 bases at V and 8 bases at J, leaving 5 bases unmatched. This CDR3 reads CASSPADRGEKLFF. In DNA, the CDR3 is TGTGCCAGCAGCCCGGCGGACAGGGGGGAAAAACTGTTTTTT.

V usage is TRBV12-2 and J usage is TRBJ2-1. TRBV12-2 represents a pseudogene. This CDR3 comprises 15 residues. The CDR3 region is CASRSRPKTGNEQFF. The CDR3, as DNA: TGTGCAAGTCGCTCCCGGCCCAAAACTGGGAATGAGCAGTTCTTC.

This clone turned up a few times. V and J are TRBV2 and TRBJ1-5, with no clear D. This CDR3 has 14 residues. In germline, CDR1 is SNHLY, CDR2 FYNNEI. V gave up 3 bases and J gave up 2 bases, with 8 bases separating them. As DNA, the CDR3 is TGTGCCAGCAGTGACTCGGGTGGCAATCAGCCCCAGCATTTT. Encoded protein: CASSDSGGNQPQHF. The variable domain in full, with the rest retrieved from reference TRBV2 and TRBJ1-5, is EPEVTQTPSHQVTQMGQEVILRCVPISNHLYFYWYRQILGQKVEFLVSFYNNEISEKSEIFDDQFSVERPDGSNFTLKIRSTKLEDSAMYFCASSDSGGNQPQHFGDGTRLSIL.

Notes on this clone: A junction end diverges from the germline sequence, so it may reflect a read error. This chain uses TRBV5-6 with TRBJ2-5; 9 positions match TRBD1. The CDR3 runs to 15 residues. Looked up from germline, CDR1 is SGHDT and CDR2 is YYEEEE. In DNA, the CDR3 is TGTGCCAGCAGCTTCCGGGACAGGGCCCAAGAGGCCCAGTACTTC. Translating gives CASSFRDRAQEAQYF.

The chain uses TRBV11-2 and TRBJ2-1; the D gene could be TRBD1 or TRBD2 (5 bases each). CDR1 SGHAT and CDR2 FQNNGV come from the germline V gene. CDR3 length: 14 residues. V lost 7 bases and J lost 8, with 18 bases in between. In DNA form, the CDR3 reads TGTGCCAGCAACGTGGGGACGGGAAGCGATGAGCAGTTCTTC. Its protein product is CASNVGTGSDEQFF.

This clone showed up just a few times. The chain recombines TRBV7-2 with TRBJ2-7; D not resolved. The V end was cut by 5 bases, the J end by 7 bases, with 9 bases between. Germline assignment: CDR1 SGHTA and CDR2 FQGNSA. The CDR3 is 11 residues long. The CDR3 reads CASSLSWEQYF. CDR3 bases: TGTGCCAGCAGCCTATCCTGGGAGCAGTACTTC.

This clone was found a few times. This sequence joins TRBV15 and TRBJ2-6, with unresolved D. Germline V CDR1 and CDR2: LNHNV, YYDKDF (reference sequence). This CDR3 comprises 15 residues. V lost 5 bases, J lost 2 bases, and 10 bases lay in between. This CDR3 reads CATSLQLPGANVLTF. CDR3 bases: TGTGCCACCAGCCTCCAACTACCTGGGGCCAACGTCCTGACTTTC.

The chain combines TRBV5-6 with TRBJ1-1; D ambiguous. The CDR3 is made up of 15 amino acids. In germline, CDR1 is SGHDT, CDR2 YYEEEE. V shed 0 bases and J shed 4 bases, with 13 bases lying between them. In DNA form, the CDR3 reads TGTGCCAGCAGCTTGGTAGGACGGAGGAGCACTGAAGCTTTCTTT. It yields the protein CASSLVGRRSTEAFF.

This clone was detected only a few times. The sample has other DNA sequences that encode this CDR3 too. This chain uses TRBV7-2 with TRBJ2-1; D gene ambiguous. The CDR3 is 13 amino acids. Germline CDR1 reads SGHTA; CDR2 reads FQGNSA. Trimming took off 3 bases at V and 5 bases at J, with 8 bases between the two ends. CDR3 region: CASSFSRHNEQFF. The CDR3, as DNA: TGTGCCAGCAGCTTTAGCCGCCACAATGAGCAGTTCTTC.

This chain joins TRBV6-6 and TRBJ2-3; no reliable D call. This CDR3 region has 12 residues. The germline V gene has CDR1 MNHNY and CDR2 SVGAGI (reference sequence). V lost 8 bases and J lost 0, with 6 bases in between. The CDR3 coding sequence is TGTGCCAGCCAGATTAGCACAGATACGCAGTATTTT. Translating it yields CASQISTDTQYF.

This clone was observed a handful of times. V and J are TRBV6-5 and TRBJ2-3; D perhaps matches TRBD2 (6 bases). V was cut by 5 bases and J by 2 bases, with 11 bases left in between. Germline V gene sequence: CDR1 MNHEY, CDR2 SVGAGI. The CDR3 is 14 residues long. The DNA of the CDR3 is TGTGCCAGCAGTAGCCGGACTAACACAGATACGCAGTATTTT. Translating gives CASSSRTNTDTQYF.

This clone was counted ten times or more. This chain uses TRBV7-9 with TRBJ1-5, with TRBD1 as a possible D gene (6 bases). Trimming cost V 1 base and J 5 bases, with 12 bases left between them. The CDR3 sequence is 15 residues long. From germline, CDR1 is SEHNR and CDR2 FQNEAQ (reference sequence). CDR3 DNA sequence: TGTGCCAGCAGCTTAGATCGGCAGGGGTATCAGCCCCAGCATTTT. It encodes CASSLDRQGYQPQHF.

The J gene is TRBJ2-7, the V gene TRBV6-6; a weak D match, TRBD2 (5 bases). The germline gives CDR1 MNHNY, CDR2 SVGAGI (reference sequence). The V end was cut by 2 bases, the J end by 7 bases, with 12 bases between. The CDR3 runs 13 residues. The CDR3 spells CASSYAPGGEQYV. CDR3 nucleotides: TGTGCCAGCAGTTACGCCCCCGGAGGAGAGCAGTACGTC.

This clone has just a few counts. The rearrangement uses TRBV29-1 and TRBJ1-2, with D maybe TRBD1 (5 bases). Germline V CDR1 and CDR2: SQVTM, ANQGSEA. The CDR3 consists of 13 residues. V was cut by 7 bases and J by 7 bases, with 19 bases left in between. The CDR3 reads CSADGAGTAGYTF. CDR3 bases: TGCAGCGCTGACGGGGCAGGGACGGCTGGCTACACCTTC.

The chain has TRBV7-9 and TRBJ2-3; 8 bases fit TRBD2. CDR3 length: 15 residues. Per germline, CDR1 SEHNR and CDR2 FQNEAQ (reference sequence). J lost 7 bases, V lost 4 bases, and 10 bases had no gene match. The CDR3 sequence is CASSSSGTRGNTQYF. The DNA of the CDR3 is TGTGCCAGCAGCTCCTCCGGGACTAGAGGAAATACGCAGTATTTT.